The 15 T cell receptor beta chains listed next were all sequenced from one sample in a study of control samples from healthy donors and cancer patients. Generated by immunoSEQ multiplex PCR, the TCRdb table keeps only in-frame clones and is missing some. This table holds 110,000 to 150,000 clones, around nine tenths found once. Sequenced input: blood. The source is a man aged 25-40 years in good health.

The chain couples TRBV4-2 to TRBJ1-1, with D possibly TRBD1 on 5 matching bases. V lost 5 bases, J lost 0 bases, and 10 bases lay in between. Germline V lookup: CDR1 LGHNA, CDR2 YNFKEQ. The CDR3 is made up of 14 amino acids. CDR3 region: CASSLGQLNTEAFF. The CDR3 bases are TGTGCCAGCAGCTTGGGGCAGTTGAACACTGAAGCTTTCTTT.

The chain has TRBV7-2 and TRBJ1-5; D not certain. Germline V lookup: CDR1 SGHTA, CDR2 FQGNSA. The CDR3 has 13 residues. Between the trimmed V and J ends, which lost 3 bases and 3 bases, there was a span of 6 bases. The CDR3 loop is CASSLQHNQPQHF. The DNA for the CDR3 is TGTGCCAGCAGCTTGCAACACAATCAGCCCCAGCATTTT.

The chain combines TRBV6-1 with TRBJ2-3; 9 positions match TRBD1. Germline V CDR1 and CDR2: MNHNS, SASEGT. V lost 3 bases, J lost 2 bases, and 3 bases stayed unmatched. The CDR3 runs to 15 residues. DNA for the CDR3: TGTGCCAGCAGTGATGGGACAGGGTCCACAGATACGCAGTATTTT. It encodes CASSDGTGSTDTQYF.

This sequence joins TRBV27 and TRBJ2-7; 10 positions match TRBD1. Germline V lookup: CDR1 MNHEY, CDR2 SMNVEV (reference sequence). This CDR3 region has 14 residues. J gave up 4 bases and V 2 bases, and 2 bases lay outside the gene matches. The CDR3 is CASSLKGQGYEQYF. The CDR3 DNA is TGTGCCAGCAGTTTAAAGGGACAGGGGTACGAGCAGTACTTC.

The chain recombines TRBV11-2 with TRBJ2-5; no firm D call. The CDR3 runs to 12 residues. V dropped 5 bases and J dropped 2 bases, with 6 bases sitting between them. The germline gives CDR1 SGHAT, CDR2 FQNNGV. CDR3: CASSPRQETQYF. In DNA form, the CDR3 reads TGTGCCAGCAGCCCTCGACAAGAGACCCAGTACTTC.

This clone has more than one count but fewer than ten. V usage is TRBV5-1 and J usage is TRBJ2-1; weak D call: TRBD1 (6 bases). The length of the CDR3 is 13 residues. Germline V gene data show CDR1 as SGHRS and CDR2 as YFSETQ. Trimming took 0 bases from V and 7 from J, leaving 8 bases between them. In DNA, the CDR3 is TGCGCCAGCAGCTTGGGGACAGCTAATGAGCAGTTCTTC. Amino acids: CASSLGTANEQFF.

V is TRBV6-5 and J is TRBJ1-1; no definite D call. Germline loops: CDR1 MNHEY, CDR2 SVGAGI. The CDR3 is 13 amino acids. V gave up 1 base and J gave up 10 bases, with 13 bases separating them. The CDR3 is CASSYLDGLGAFF. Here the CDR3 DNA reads TGTGCCAGCAGTTACTTGGACGGCCTGGGAGCTTTCTTT.

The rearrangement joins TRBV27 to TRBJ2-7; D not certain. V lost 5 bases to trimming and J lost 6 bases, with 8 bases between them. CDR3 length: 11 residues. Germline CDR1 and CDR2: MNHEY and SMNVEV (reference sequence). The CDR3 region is CASSPLPEQYF. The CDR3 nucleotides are TGTGCCAGCAGTCCCCTTCCCGAGCAGTACTTC.

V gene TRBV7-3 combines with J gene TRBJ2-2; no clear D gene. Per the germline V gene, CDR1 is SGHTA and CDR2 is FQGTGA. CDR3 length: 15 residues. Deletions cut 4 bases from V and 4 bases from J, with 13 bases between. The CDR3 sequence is CASSSEFTGTGELFF. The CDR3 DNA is TGTGCCAGCAGCTCCGAATTCACCGGCACCGGGGAGCTGTTTTTT. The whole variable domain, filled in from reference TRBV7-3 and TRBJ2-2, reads GAGVSQTPSNKVTEKGKYVELRCDPISGHTALYWYRQSLGQGPEFLIYFQGTGAADDSGLPNDRFFAVRPEGSVSTLKIQRTERGDSAVYLCASSSEFTGTGELFFGEGSRLTVL.

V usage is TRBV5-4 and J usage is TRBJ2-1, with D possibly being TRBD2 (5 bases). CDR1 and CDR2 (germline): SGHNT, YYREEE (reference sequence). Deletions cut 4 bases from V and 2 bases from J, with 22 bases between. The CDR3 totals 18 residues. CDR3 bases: TGTGCCAGCAGCCTATTTCTGACTACGGGGAGAACCTACAATGAGCAGTTCTTC. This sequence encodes CASSLFLTTGRTYNEQFF.

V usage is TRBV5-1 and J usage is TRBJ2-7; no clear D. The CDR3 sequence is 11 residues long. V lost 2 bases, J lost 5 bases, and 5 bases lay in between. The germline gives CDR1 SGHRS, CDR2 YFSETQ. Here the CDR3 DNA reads TGCGCCAGCAGCTTAGGCCACGAGCAGTACTTC. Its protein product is CASSLGHEQYF. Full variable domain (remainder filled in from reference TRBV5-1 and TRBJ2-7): KAGVTQTPRYLIKTRGQQVTLSCSPISGHRSVSWYQQTPGQGLQFLFEYFSETQRNKGNFPGRFSGRQFSNSRSEMNVSTLELGDSALYLCASSLGHEQYFGPGTRLTVT.

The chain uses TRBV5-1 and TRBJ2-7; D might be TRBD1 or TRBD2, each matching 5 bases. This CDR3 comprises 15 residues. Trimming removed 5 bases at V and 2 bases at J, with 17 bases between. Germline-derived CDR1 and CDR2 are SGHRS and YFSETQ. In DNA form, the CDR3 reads TGCGCCAGCAGTCTGGAGGCACAGGTCGCCTACGAGCAGTACTTC. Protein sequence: CASSLEAQVAYEQYF. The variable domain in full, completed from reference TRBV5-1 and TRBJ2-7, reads KAGVTQTPRYLIKTRGQQVTLSCSPISGHRSVSWYQQTPGQGLQFLFEYFSETQRNKGNFPGRFSGRQFSNSRSEMNVSTLELGDSALYLCASSLEAQVAYEQYFGPGTRLTVT.

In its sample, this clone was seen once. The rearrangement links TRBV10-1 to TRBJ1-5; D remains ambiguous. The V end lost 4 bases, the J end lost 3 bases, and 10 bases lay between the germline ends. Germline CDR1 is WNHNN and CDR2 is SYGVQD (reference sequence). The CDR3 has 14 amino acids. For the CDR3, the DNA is TGCGCCAGCAGTGTCTCTTGCAACAATCAGCCCCAGCATTTT. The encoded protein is CASSVSCNNQPQHF.

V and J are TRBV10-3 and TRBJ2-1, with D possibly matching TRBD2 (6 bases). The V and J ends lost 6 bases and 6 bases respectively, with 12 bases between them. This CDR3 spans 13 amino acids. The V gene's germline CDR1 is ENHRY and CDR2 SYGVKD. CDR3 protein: CAISGSQGNEQFF. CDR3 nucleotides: TGTGCCATCAGCGGGAGTCAGGGCAATGAGCAGTTCTTC.

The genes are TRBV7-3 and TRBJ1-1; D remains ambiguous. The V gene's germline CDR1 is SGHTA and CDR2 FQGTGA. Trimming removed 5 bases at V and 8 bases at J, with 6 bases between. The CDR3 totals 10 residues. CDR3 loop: CASSPQEAFF. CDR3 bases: TGTGCCAGCAGCCCGCAAGAAGCTTTCTTT.